This entry lists 22 T cell receptor beta chains sequenced from one sample in a study of blood T cell repertoires in COVID-19. Generated by immunoSEQ multiplex PCR, the TCRdb table keeps only in-frame clones and is missing some. The sample lists 250,000 to 300,000 clones, 86% occurring once. Sequencing used peripheral blood. These receptors came from a man aged 18 to 35 with active or convalescent COVID-19.

The chain is built from TRBV6-1 and TRBJ1-1, with no clear D. Germline V gene lookup returns CDR1 MNHNS and CDR2 SASEGT. The CDR3 spans 15 residues. V was pared by 0 bases and J by 1 base, with 9 bases between. The CDR3: CASSEAYPGNTEAFF. CDR3 nucleotide sequence: TGTGCCAGCAGTGAAGCGTATCCAGGGAACACTGAAGCTTTCTTT.

The chain joins TRBV3-1 (or the pseudogene TRBV3-2) to TRBJ1-6; D remains ambiguous. The CDR3 covers 16 residues. Trimming took off 0 bases at V and 6 bases at J, with 12 bases between the two ends. The germline gives CDR1 LGHDT, CDR2 YNNKEL (reference sequence). The CDR3 reads CASSQEAMNVNSPLHF. Here the CDR3 DNA reads TGTGCCAGCAGCCAAGAAGCCATGAACGTTAATTCACCCCTCCACTTT.

The rearrangement joins TRBV6-6 to TRBJ1-2, with D possibly matching TRBD1 (5 bases). Germline loops: CDR1 MNHNY, CDR2 SVGAGI (reference sequence). The CDR3 has 14 residues. V was cut by 2 bases and J by 2 bases, with 9 bases left in between. The CDR3 DNA sequence: TGTGCCAGCAGTTACGGGCAGGGAAACTATGGCTACACCTTC. Residues: CASSYGQGNYGYTF.

This sequence joins TRBV30 and TRBJ1-1; D not resolved. From germline, CDR1 is GTSNPN and CDR2 SVGIG (reference sequence). V lost 6 bases and J 3 bases, leaving 8 bases between the germline ends. The CDR3 is 11 residues long. CDR3 bases: TGTGCCTGTAAATCTCACACTGAAGCTTTCTTT. Amino acids: CACKSHTEAFF.

This chain links TRBV24-1 with TRBJ2-3; D may be TRBD1 (5 bases). The CDR3 has 13 residues. Looked up from germline, CDR1 is KGHDR and CDR2 is SFDVKD. V was shortened by 5 bases and J by 4 bases, with 9 bases between the two germline ends. CDR3 sequence reads: CATSVPGSDTQYF. CDR3 bases: TGTGCCACCAGTGTTCCAGGGTCAGATACGCAGTATTTT.

This clone was found a few times. The rearrangement joins TRBV3-1 (or the pseudogene TRBV3-2) to TRBJ1-1; no clear D. Trimming took 3 bases from V and 11 from J, leaving 13 bases between them. This CDR3 spans 12 amino acids. CDR1 and CDR2 from the germline V gene are LGHDT and YNNKEL (reference sequence). The CDR3 spells CASSQNAAWAFF. Here the CDR3 DNA reads TGTGCCAGCAGCCAGAACGCTGCGTGGGCTTTCTTT.

The chain combines TRBV5-1 with TRBJ1-2, with a possible D match to TRBD1 (5 bases). The CDR3 runs to 16 residues. V lost 1 base and J lost 12, with 25 bases in between. Germline CDR1 SGHRS, CDR2 YFSETQ. This chain's CDR3 is CASSLSAQGGVVDHTF. CDR3 nucleotides: TGCGCCAGCAGCTTGTCCGCCCAGGGAGGGGTGGTGGACCACACCTTC.

The chain combines TRBV13 with TRBJ1-3; tentative D call: TRBD1 (5 bases). Germline lookup yields CDR1 PRHDT and CDR2 FYEKMQ (reference sequence). V was cut by 5 bases and J by 4 bases, with 15 bases left in between. The CDR3 is 15 residues long. CDR3 DNA sequence: TGTGCCAGCAGCCAACGGGGGTTTGGCGGAAACACCATATATTTT. Protein sequence: CASSQRGFGGNTIYF.

Only one count was recorded for this clone. The V and J genes are TRBV9 and TRBJ1-1; possible D gene TRBD1, 5 bases. The V gene lost 0 bases and the J gene lost 5 bases, with 11 bases spanning the gap. CDR1 is SGDLS and CDR2 is YYNGEE in the germline V gene. The CDR3 extends over 14 amino acids. CDR3 sequence reads: CASSVDGQGTEAFF. In DNA, the CDR3 is TGTGCCAGCAGCGTAGATGGTCAGGGTACTGAAGCTTTCTTT.

The rearrangement uses TRBV7-9 and TRBJ1-3, with D hard to call. The CDR3 has 12 residues. Trimming took 6 bases from V and 4 from J, leaving 7 bases between them. CDR1 SEHNR and CDR2 FQNEAQ come from the germline V gene (reference sequence). DNA of the CDR3: TGTGCCAGCAGGCTAGTCGGAAACACCATATATTTT. Its protein product is CASRLVGNTIYF.

In DNA, the CDR3 is TGTGCCAGCAGCCAAGAGGGGGCAGGGCGCACAGATACGCAGTATTTT. Encoded protein: CASSQEGAGRTDTQYF. The chain carries TRBV3-1 (or the pseudogene TRBV3-2) and TRBJ2-3; D might be TRBD1 (6 bases). In germline, CDR1 is LGHDT, CDR2 YNNKEL (reference sequence). V lost 0 bases, J lost 1 base, and 11 bases lay in between. This CDR3 contains 16 residues.

The rearrangement links TRBV19 to TRBJ2-3, with TRBD1 matching 8 bases. Trimming removed 3 bases from V and 5 bases from J; junction bases left unmatched: 7. The V gene's germline CDR1 is LNHDA and CDR2 SQIVND (reference sequence). The CDR3 runs to 15 residues. The CDR3 is CASSIRGQGRDTQYF. In DNA form, the CDR3 reads TGTGCCAGTAGTATCCGCGGACAGGGCCGAGATACGCAGTATTTT. Complete variable domain (other parts from reference TRBV19 and TRBJ2-3): DGGITQSPKYLFRKEGQNVTLSCEQNLNHDAMYWYRQDPGQGLRLIYYSQIVNDFQKGDIAEGYSVSREKKESFPLTVTSAQKNPTAFYLCASSIRGQGRDTQYFGPGTRLTVL.

The genes are TRBV5-1 and TRBJ1-2; TRBD1 matches at 8 bases. Per the germline V gene, CDR1 is SGHRS and CDR2 is YFSETQ. This CDR3 has 13 residues. V lost 4 bases and J lost 8; bases outside the gene matches: 7. Here the CDR3 reads CASSPGGWKGYTF. CDR3 nucleotide sequence: TGCGCCAGCAGCCCAGGGGGCTGGAAGGGCTACACCTTC.

The CDR3 reads CASSTTDRERNGYTF. CDR3 nucleotide sequence: TGTGCCAGCAGCACAACCGACAGGGAGAGGAATGGCTACACCTTC. The chain carries TRBV9 and TRBJ1-2; 7 bases match TRBD1. This CDR3 is 15 amino acids long. Germline CDR1 reads SGDLS; CDR2 reads YYNGEE. Unmatched junction bases numbered 12, after V lost 4 bases and J lost 6 bases.

Here the CDR3 reads CAISQQGAAYNSPLHF. CDR3 DNA sequence: TGTGCCATCAGTCAACAGGGGGCGGCCTATAATTCACCCCTCCACTTT. This chain connects TRBV10-3 to TRBJ1-6, with 9 bases that match TRBD1. J was trimmed by 2 bases and V by 5 bases; bases with no gene match: 4. Germline V lookup: CDR1 ENHRY, CDR2 SYGVKD. This CDR3 region has 16 residues.

The gene calls are TRBV18 and TRBJ2-1; D may be TRBD2 (6 bases). V shed 0 bases and J shed 5 bases, with 17 bases lying between them. From germline, CDR1 is KGHSH and CDR2 LQKENI. There are 17 residues in the CDR3. This CDR3 reads CASSPPKLASAHNEQFF. CDR3 DNA sequence: TGTGCCAGCTCACCACCGAAGTTGGCTAGCGCCCACAATGAGCAGTTCTTC.

The V and J genes are TRBV7-2 and TRBJ2-2, with 7 bases lining up with TRBD2. Trimming took 2 bases from V and 2 from J; bases not matched to a gene: 5. This CDR3 is 16 amino acids long. Germline loops: CDR1 SGHTA, CDR2 FQGNSA. The CDR3 sequence: CASSLWASGNTGELFF. In DNA form, the CDR3 reads TGTGCCAGCAGCTTATGGGCTAGCGGTAACACCGGGGAGCTGTTTTTT.

This sequence joins TRBV4-1 and TRBJ2-3; TRBD1 matches 9 bases. The CDR3 runs 18 residues. V was pared by 2 bases and J by 0 bases, with 9 bases of the junction left unmatched. Germline CDR1 and CDR2: MGHRA and YSYEKL. The CDR3 is CASSQRDWTGASTDTQYF. DNA for the CDR3: TGCGCCAGCAGCCAAAGGGACTGGACAGGGGCCAGCACAGATACGCAGTATTTT.

V and J are TRBV29-1 and TRBJ1-2, with unresolved D. Trimming shortened V by 8 bases and J by 8 bases, and 18 bases separated the two germline ends. Germline lookup yields CDR1 SQVTM and CDR2 ANQGSEA. The CDR3 has 12 amino acids. The CDR3 loop is CSSFREVGGYTF. In DNA form, the CDR3 reads TGCAGCTCATTTAGGGAGGTGGGAGGCTACACCTTC.

The V call is TRBV15, the J call TRBJ1-5; D is ambiguous. Germline CDR1 LNHNV, CDR2 YYDKDF (reference sequence). CDR3 length: 14 amino acids. The germline V and J ends were trimmed by 0 bases and 7 bases, with 10 bases remaining between them. CDR3 residues: CATSRDADRQPQHF. In DNA, the CDR3 is TGTGCCACCAGCAGAGATGCGGATCGGCAGCCCCAGCATTTT.

The chain carries TRBV13 and TRBJ2-6; possibly TRBD1 for D (6 bases). Germline V lookup: CDR1 PRHDT, CDR2 FYEKMQ (reference sequence). There are 17 residues in the CDR3. Deletions cut 1 base from V and 2 bases from J, with 12 bases between. The CDR3 DNA follows: TGTGCCAGCAGCTTAGCCCTAACAGGGCCTGGGGCCAACGTCCTGACTTTC. Translating it yields CASSLALTGPGANVLTF.

This chain joins TRBV7-2 and TRBJ1-2; D possibly corresponds to TRBD1 (6 bases). V lost 0 bases and J 6 bases, leaving 8 bases between the germline ends. CDR3 length equals 13 residues. The germline V gene has CDR1 SGHTA and CDR2 FQGNSA. CDR3 residues: CASSLAQGDGYTF. CDR3 sequence (DNA): TGTGCCAGCAGCTTAGCACAGGGAGATGGCTACACCTTC. The whole variable domain, remainder taken from reference TRBV7-2 and TRBJ1-2, is GAGVSQSPSNKVTEKGKDVELRCDPISGHTALYWYRQSLGQGLEFLIYFQGNSAPDKSGLPSDRFSAERTGGSVSTLTIQRTQQEDSAVYLCASSLAQGDGYTFGSGTRLTVV.